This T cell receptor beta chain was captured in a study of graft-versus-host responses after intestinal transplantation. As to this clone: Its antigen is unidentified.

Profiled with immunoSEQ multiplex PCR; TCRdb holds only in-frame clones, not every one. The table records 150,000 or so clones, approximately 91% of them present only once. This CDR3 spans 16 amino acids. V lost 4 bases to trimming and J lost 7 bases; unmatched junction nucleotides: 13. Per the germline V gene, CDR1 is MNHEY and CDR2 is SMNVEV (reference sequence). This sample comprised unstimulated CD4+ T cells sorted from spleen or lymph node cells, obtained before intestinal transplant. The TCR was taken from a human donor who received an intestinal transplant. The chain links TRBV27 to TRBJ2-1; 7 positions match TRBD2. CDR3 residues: CASSSPLKGGRNEQFF. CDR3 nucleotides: TGTGCCAGCAGTTCCCCCCTGAAGGGAGGGAGGAATGAGCAGTTCTTC.